This passage covers 9 T cell receptor beta chains from one sample sequenced in a study of OX40 agonist ivuxolimab in advanced cancers. Generated by immunoSEQ multiplex PCR, the TCRdb table keeps only in-frame clones and is missing some. The sample holds about 79,000 clones, approximately 80% seen once. Sequences were derived from CD4+ or CD8+ T cells sorted from blood, sampled in a trial of the OX40 agonist ivuxolimab. These receptors all stem from an adult with an advanced solid tumor such as melanoma, head and neck, liver or kidney cancer.

The chain employs TRBV28 and TRBJ2-1, with 9 bases fitting TRBD2. Germline V gene data show CDR1 as MDHEN and CDR2 as SYDVKM. The V gene end was trimmed by 7 bases and the J gene end by 4 bases; junction bases not matched to a gene: 11. The CDR3 has 16 residues. The CDR3 here is CASNQPGLARYNEQFF. The CDR3 DNA is TGTGCCAGCAACCAACCGGGACTAGCTAGATACAATGAGCAGTTCTTC.

The chain joins TRBV5-4 to TRBJ2-5; D unclear. The CDR3 loop spans 13 amino acids. Germline CDR1 is SGHNT and CDR2 is YYREEE (reference sequence). V lost 0 bases, J lost 2 bases, and 5 bases lay in between. The CDR3 spells CASSLGQQETQYF. In DNA, the CDR3 is TGTGCCAGCAGCTTGGGCCAACAAGAGACCCAGTACTTC.

This chain joins TRBV7-2 and TRBJ2-1; the D gene is possibly TRBD2 (6 bases). This CDR3 comprises 12 residues. Germline CDR1 is SGHTA and CDR2 is FQGNSA. Trimming stripped 5 bases from V and 9 bases from J, with 11 bases between. This CDR3 reads CASSPTRFEQFF. The CDR3 DNA reads TGTGCCAGCAGCCCGACTAGGTTTGAGCAGTTCTTC.

This clone was seen just once. The CDR3 DNA follows: TGTGCCAGCAGCTTAGAGCAGGGCAATCAGCCCCAGCATTTT. This codes for CASSLEQGNQPQHF. The chain employs TRBV11-2 and TRBJ1-5; D call uncertain. The V gene's germline CDR1 is SGHAT and CDR2 FQNNGV. The CDR3 spans 14 residues. Trimming cost V 0 bases and J 2 bases, with 5 bases left between them.

The chain is built from TRBV27 and TRBJ2-7; D remains unclear. V lost 4 bases and J 3 bases, leaving 13 bases between the germline ends. Germline CDR1 and CDR2: MNHEY and SMNVEV (reference sequence). The CDR3 sequence is 14 residues long. The CDR3 DNA is TGTGCCAGCAGTTCATTGGGTGCAGGCTACGAGCAGTACTTC. Its protein product is CASSSLGAGYEQYF.

The sample holds a few counts of this clone. The J gene is TRBJ1-2, the V gene TRBV19; TRBD1 matches 10 bases. With V trimmed by 7 bases and J by 5 bases, 7 bases remained unmatched. Germline lookup yields CDR1 LNHDA and CDR2 SQIVND (reference sequence). The CDR3 is made up of 14 amino acids. CDR3 protein: CASTQGQGTYGYTF. For the CDR3, the DNA is TGTGCCAGTACCCAGGGACAGGGGACGTATGGCTACACCTTC.

The V and J genes are TRBV6-6 and TRBJ2-3; a weak D match, TRBD2 (7 bases). The CDR3 is made up of 16 amino acids. Trimming took 2 bases from V and 6 from J, leaving 18 bases between them. CDR1 MNHNY and CDR2 SVGAGI come from the germline V gene (reference sequence). CDR3 sequence (DNA): TGTGCCAGCAGTTACCAGACGGCGGGGGCGGGGGATACGCAGTATTTT. Translating it yields CASSYQTAGAGDTQYF.

This sequence joins TRBV29-1 and TRBJ1-2; TRBD1 aligns across 7 bases. CDR1 is SQVTM and CDR2 is ANQGSEA in the germline V gene. The J segment lost 4 bases and the V segment lost 3 bases, leaving 8 bases of the junction unmatched. The CDR3 spans 14 residues. The CDR3 region is CSVDGTRQGYGYTF. CDR3 nucleotides: TGCAGCGTTGATGGTACCCGACAGGGCTATGGCTACACCTTC.

This clone was seen a single time. This chain connects TRBV18 to TRBJ1-1; tentative D call: TRBD1 (5 bases). V dropped 3 bases and J dropped 8 bases, with 16 bases sitting between them. Germline V gene lookup returns CDR1 KGHSH and CDR2 LQKENI. This CDR3 comprises 14 residues. For the CDR3, the DNA is TGTGCCAGCTCACCTGGCGCGGAGGCAGGGGAAGCTTTCTTT. Translating gives CASSPGAEAGEAFF. Filled out from reference TRBV18 and TRBJ1-1, the complete variable domain reads NAGVMQNPRHLVRRRGQEARLRCSPMKGHSHVYWYRQLPEEGLKFMVYLQKENIIDESGMPKERFSAEFPKEGPSILRIQQVVRGDSAAYFCASSPGAEAGEAFFGQGTRLTVV.